Sequencing of this TCR beta chain was carried out in a study of blood T cells in healthy people across ages. PBMCs, at least 6 million per sample, were isolated. This clonotype was counted once. Antigen specificity is unknown. Germline CDR1 MNHEY, CDR2 SVGEGT. Trimming cost V 6 bases and J 4 bases, with 25 bases left between them. This CDR3 comprises 17 residues. Overall study findings and caveats: Reliance upon unsorted PBMCs precluded definitive naive versus antigen-experienced comparison. Investigators viewed diversity estimates from one million T cells as underestimates, the study reported. Measured against age, TCR beta diversity per million T cells decreased in a roughly linear manner.

A second roughly 7 to 12 cycle PCR used barcoded and J-beta primers. MiXCR, run by TCRdb on the 5' RACE reads, gives a single entry per CDR3 protein. The sample holds about a million distinct CDR3 sequences; roughly 51% are singletons and the top ten take about 21%. Input material: blood. The source of this sequence is a woman in her fifties or sixties in good health. The V and J genes are TRBV6-2 or TRBV6-3 and TRBJ2-7; tentative D call: TRBD2 (5 bases). The chain's CDR3 is CASSSRASGSYRYEQYF. The CDR3 coding sequence is TGTGCCAGCAGCTCCCGGGCCTCGGGGTCCTACCGTTACGAGCAGTACTTC.